Presented here are 26 T cell receptor beta chains from one specimen sequenced in a study of vaccination effects on CD4 cells after COVID-19. Their antigens are not known. Sequenced by immunoSEQ multiplex PCR; TCRdb stores in-frame clones only, minus some. The top ten clones hold roughly 2.8% of a sample with tens of thousands of clones, approximately 76% of them seen once. Sequencing was preceded by expansion of antigen-specific CD4+ T cells with viral peptide pools in the ViraFEST assay. Subsequent to a culture period of 10 to 11 days, CD4+ T cells were isolated. The vaccine recipients had no prior SARS-CoV-2 infection, with negative nucleocapsid antibodies. The source was CD4+ T cells from PBMCs cultured with HCoV-NL63 spike peptides, collected before COVID-19 vaccination. The receptors shown here come from a human donor who received a COVID-19 vaccine.

The chain uses TRBV3-1 (or the pseudogene TRBV3-2) and TRBJ2-6; D uncertain. The V end was cut by 4 bases, the J end by 0 bases, with 4 bases between. Germline-derived CDR1 and CDR2 are LGHDT and YNNKEL (reference sequence). This CDR3 is 14 amino acids long. This CDR3 reads CASSLRSGANVLTF. The CDR3 coding sequence is TGTGCCAGCAGCCTCCGCTCTGGGGCCAACGTCCTGACTTTC.

This clone is a singleton in its sample. The chain links TRBV19 to TRBJ2-3; unclear D gene. V lost 3 bases, J lost 2 bases, and 15 bases lay in between. Germline lookup yields CDR1 LNHDA and CDR2 SQIVND (reference sequence). The CDR3 spans 16 residues. The CDR3 sequence is CASSISQASSTDTQYF. CDR3 in DNA: TGTGCCAGTAGTATTAGCCAGGCGTCTTCCACAGATACGCAGTATTTT.

This rearrangement joins TRBV10-3 to TRBJ1-2; D is ambiguous. V gave up 2 bases and J gave up 7 bases, with 11 bases separating them. The CDR3 covers 13 residues. Per germline, CDR1 ENHRY and CDR2 SYGVKD. DNA of the CDR3: TGTGCCATCAGTGAGAGGGATAGTTCTGGCTACACCTTC. The encoded protein is CAISERDSSGYTF.

This clone was recorded a few times. The chain employs TRBV4-2 and TRBJ1-5; D is uncertain. There are 15 residues in the CDR3. The germline V gene encodes CDR1 LGHNA and CDR2 YNFKEQ. V lost 4 bases and J 0 bases, leaving 10 bases between the germline ends. CDR3 DNA: TGTGCCAGCAGCCTAGAACCCGATAGCAATCAGCCCCAGCATTTT. Protein sequence: CASSLEPDSNQPQHF.

This clone has a handful of counts. This chain connects TRBV4-1 to TRBJ1-1; 7 bases match TRBD1. CDR3 length equals 16 residues. Germline trimming cut 1 base from V and 1 base from J; bases unmatched to any gene: 6. Germline CDR1 reads MGHRA; CDR2 reads YSYEKL. CDR3 sequence reads: CASSQGGRGANTEAFF. Here the CDR3 DNA reads TGCGCCAGCAGCCAAGGTGGCAGGGGGGCGAACACTGAAGCTTTCTTT.

V gene TRBV28 combines with J gene TRBJ2-5; D is undetermined. Trimming shortened V by 6 bases and J by 8 bases, and 13 bases separated the two germline ends. This CDR3 is 12 amino acids long. Germline V lookup: CDR1 MDHEN, CDR2 SYDVKM. CDR3 nucleotides: TGTGCCAGCAGCCTACATCCCGGAACCCAGTACTTC. Its translation: CASSLHPGTQYF.

The sample holds a few counts of this clone. J is TRBJ1-4 and V is TRBV11-2, with 9 bases fitting TRBD1. The CDR3 contains 15 residues. The germline V gene has CDR1 SGHAT and CDR2 FQNNGV. Trimming took 3 bases from V and 7 from J; bases not matched to a gene: 6. The CDR3 DNA is TGTGCCAGCAGCTTTACAGGGGGCTTTGGTGAAAAACTGTTTTTT. Protein sequence: CASSFTGGFGEKLFF.

The sample holds one count of this clone. J is TRBJ1-2 and V is TRBV5-1; 11 bases map to TRBD1. The junction had 9 bases not matched to a gene; V was cut back by 4 bases and J by 1 base. The CDR3 consists of 17 residues. Germline V gene lookup returns CDR1 SGHRS and CDR2 YFSETQ. This CDR3 reads CASSVRDRGNLNYGYTF. CDR3 DNA: TGCGCCAGCAGCGTCCGGGACAGGGGGAATCTTAACTATGGCTACACCTTC.

V is TRBV10-3 and J is TRBJ1-2; weak D call: TRBD1 (5 bases). The CDR3 is 11 amino acids. The V gene lost 3 bases and the J gene lost 8 bases, with 7 bases spanning the gap. Per the germline V gene, CDR1 is ENHRY and CDR2 is SYGVKD. Written as DNA, the CDR3 is TGTGCCATCAGTGAAGGGGAAGGCTACACCTTC. This codes for CAISEGEGYTF.

This chain connects TRBV11-3 to TRBJ2-3; maybe TRBD1 (5 bases). CDR3 size: 15 residues. Looked up from germline, CDR1 is SGHNT and CDR2 is YENEEA. With 5 bases removed from V and 6 bases from J, the gap between germline ends came to 18 bases. Written as DNA, the CDR3 is TGTGCCAGCAGCCCTCAGGGTTACGGTTTGGATACGCAGTATTTT. Protein: CASSPQGYGLDTQYF.

The J gene is TRBJ2-5, the V gene TRBV12-3 or TRBV12-4; unclear D gene. Trimming pared 6 bases from V and 5 bases from J, leaving 13 bases between. The CDR3 totals 13 residues. This chain's CDR3 is CASSLRAYETQYF. The CDR3 DNA reads TGTGCCAGCAGCCTCCGAGCCTATGAGACCCAGTACTTC.

The chain is built from TRBV7-2 and TRBJ2-5; a weak D match, TRBD1 (7 bases). Deletions cut 5 bases from V and 4 bases from J, with 17 bases between. The CDR3 totals 15 residues. Per germline, CDR1 SGHTA and CDR2 FQGNSA. The CDR3 here is CASSAMTGRGETQYF. Here the CDR3 DNA reads TGTGCCAGCAGCGCTATGACAGGGCGGGGAGAGACCCAGTACTTC.

The chain links TRBV2 to TRBJ1-2, with unresolved D. The germline CDR1 and CDR2 sequences are SNHLY and FYNNEI. Trimming stripped 2 bases from V and 5 bases from J, with 6 bases between. This CDR3 has 12 residues. Here the CDR3 reads CASSENPYGYTF. CDR3 nucleotide sequence: TGTGCCAGCAGTGAAAATCCATATGGCTACACCTTC.

The chain uses TRBV10-2 and TRBJ2-3; 7 positions agree with TRBD2. The germline V gene has CDR1 WSHSY and CDR2 SAAADI. The length of the CDR3 is 16 residues. V shed 3 bases, J shed 3 bases, and the junction held 9 bases outside the gene matches. Here the CDR3 DNA reads TGCGCCAGCAGTGATTGGGGGGGGATTAAGACAGATACGCAGTATTTT. Amino acids: CASSDWGGIKTDTQYF.

For this clone: Other DNA sequences in this specimen translate into the identical CDR3. The rearrangement joins TRBV19 to TRBJ1-1; no clear D. The CDR3 loop spans 13 amino acids. Germline values: CDR1 LNHDA, CDR2 SQIVND (reference sequence). Trimming took 2 bases from V and 0 from J, leaving 4 bases between them. The CDR3 region has the DNA TGTGCCAGTAGTATATCAATGAACACTGAAGCTTTCTTT. This codes for CASSISMNTEAFF.

This chain links TRBV7-3 with TRBJ2-5; D is possibly TRBD1 (5 bases). Trimming left V 5 bases short and J 2 bases short, with 9 bases between. From germline, CDR1 is SGHTA and CDR2 FQGTGA. The CDR3 is made up of 13 amino acids. CDR3: CASSPSGQETQYF. The CDR3 DNA follows: TGTGCCAGCAGCCCCTCAGGGCAAGAGACCCAGTACTTC.

The J gene is TRBJ1-2, the V gene TRBV19; no clear D gene. The V gene lost 2 bases and the J gene lost 0 bases, with 10 bases spanning the gap. Germline CDR1 reads LNHDA; CDR2 reads SQIVND (reference sequence). The CDR3 spans 15 residues. The CDR3 is CASSIFGSTNYGYTF. In DNA, the CDR3 is TGTGCCAGTAGTATATTTGGCAGCACTAACTATGGCTACACCTTC.

This clone came up once. V usage is TRBV7-2 and J usage is TRBJ2-3; tentative D call: TRBD2 (5 bases). V lost 1 base and J lost 4, with 12 bases in between. Germline loops: CDR1 SGHTA, CDR2 FQGNSA. The CDR3 runs 15 residues. CDR3 DNA sequence: TGTGCCAGCAGCTTAGGCAGAGGGTGGTCAGATACGCAGTATTTT. It specifies CASSLGRGWSDTQYF.

The chain has TRBV5-1 and TRBJ2-2; 9 bases fit TRBD1. The CDR3 is 18 residues long. Germline CDR1 reads SGHRS; CDR2 reads YFSETQ. V shed 0 bases, J shed 3 bases, and the junction held 9 bases outside the gene matches. In DNA form, the CDR3 reads TGCGCCAGCAGCTTGGCAAGGTCCGACAGGGGGTACACCGGGGAGCTGTTTTTT. Protein sequence: CASSLARSDRGYTGELFF.

This clone has a handful of counts. V gene TRBV4-2 combines with J gene TRBJ2-5; 11 bases fit TRBD2. Germline CDR1 LGHNA, CDR2 YNFKEQ. With V trimmed by 8 bases and J by 5 bases, 7 bases remained unmatched. There are 14 residues in the CDR3. This chain's CDR3 is CASGSGGAGETQYF. As DNA, the CDR3 is TGTGCCAGCGGTAGCGGGGGGGCCGGGGAGACCCAGTACTTC.

V usage is TRBV10-1 and J usage is TRBJ2-2, with D possibly called TRBD1 or TRBD2 (6 bases each). Germline-derived CDR1 and CDR2 are WNHNN and SYGVQD (reference sequence). V lost 4 bases, J lost 4 bases, and 10 bases lay in between. The CDR3 sequence is 14 residues long. CDR3 protein: CASSVRGPTGELFF. In nucleotides, the CDR3 is TGCGCCAGCAGTGTTCGGGGGCCCACCGGGGAGCTGTTTTTT.

V and J are TRBV7-9 and TRBJ1-2; 8 bases align to TRBD1. Germline V CDR1 and CDR2: SEHNR, FQNEAQ (reference sequence). The trim removed 5 bases at V and 8 bases at J, leaving 10 bases unmatched. The CDR3 runs 14 residues. CDR3 DNA: TGTGCCAGCAGCCAAATGACAGGGGTGGGCGGCTACACCTTC. Protein product: CASSQMTGVGGYTF.

The chain joins TRBV6-5 to TRBJ1-1, with D possibly being TRBD1 (5 bases). CDR1 and CDR2 from the germline V gene are MNHEY and SVGAGI. The ends were cut back, 6 bases at V and 4 bases at J, with 18 bases in the middle. The CDR3 runs to 15 residues. The CDR3 DNA is TGTGCCAGCAGCCGGGGCGAGGCCGGGGGCACTGAAGCTTTCTTT. This codes for CASSRGEAGGTEAFF.

The rearrangement links TRBV7-3 to TRBJ1-1; D is perhaps TRBD1 (6 bases). This CDR3 region has 14 residues. Germline CDR1 is SGHTA and CDR2 is FQGTGA. The V end lost 8 bases, the J end lost 2 bases, and 15 bases lay between the germline ends. The CDR3 loop reads CASSSGQPNTEAFF. DNA of the CDR3: TGTGCCAGCTCTTCCGGACAGCCTAACACTGAAGCTTTCTTT.

This chain connects TRBV7-8 to TRBJ2-7; the D gene is possibly TRBD1 (5 bases). The CDR3 is 13 amino acids. Per the germline V gene, CDR1 is SGHVS and CDR2 is FQNEAQ. Trimming removed 5 bases at V and 1 base at J, with 9 bases between. The CDR3 here is CASSKDTSYEQYV. CDR3 nucleotides: TGTGCCAGCAGCAAGGACACTTCCTACGAGCAGTACGTC.

The rearrangement joins TRBV7-2 to TRBJ2-2; TRBD1 matches at 9 bases. The germline CDR1 and CDR2 sequences are SGHTA and FQGNSA. The V and J ends lost 3 bases and 8 bases, in that order; junction bases with no gene match: 7. This CDR3 region has 15 residues. CDR3 DNA sequence: TGTGCCAGCAGCTTTGGGACAGGGAGTGCTGGGGAGCTGTTTTTT. Translated: CASSFGTGSAGELFF.